The 10 T cell receptor beta chains presented below share a single source sample, sequenced in a study of T cells after yellow fever vaccination. TCRdb itself ran the 5' RACE reads through MiXCR, one entry per CDR3 protein. The repertoire holds 250,000 to 400,000 distinct CDR3 sequences, with 4.1% as singletons. The sample in question was PBMCs, obtained 5 days after the yellow fever booster vaccination. These receptors were collected from a man between 18 and 29 years old who received the YFV17D yellow fever vaccine.

This clonotype was recorded a few times. The CDR3 spells CASVQGVEEKLFF. The CDR3 DNA sequence: TGTGCCAGCGTACAGGGGGTAGAGGAAAAACTGTTTTTT. The V gene is TRBV7-9, the J gene TRBJ1-4; 8 positions match TRBD1. The CDR3 contains 13 residues. Germline values: CDR1 SEHNR, CDR2 FQNEAQ (reference sequence). The V gene end was trimmed by 8 bases and the J gene end by 8 bases; junction bases not matched to a gene: 7.

This clonotype has a handful of counts. This chain uses TRBV10-3 with TRBJ1-1; a weak D match, TRBD1 (6 bases). Germline lookup yields CDR1 ENHRY and CDR2 SYGVKD. This CDR3 has 13 residues. Trimming removed 5 bases from V and 1 base from J, with 8 bases in between. CDR3 nucleotide sequence: TGTGCCATCAGTCAACAGGGGAACACTGAAGCTTTCTTT. It yields the protein CAISQQGNTEAFF.

This chain links TRBV10-3 with TRBJ2-2; 9 bases match TRBD1. The germline gives CDR1 ENHRY, CDR2 SYGVKD. This CDR3 is built from 13 residues. The junction had 10 bases not matched to a gene; V was cut back by 11 bases and J by 9 bases. CDR3 DNA: TGTGCCGCCGGGACAGGGATTTTCAGGGAGCTGTTTTTT. It is translated as CAAGTGIFRELFF.

The V gene is TRBV27, the J gene TRBJ1-2, with D perhaps matching TRBD1 (5 bases). In germline, CDR1 is MNHEY, CDR2 SMNVEV (reference sequence). The CDR3 covers 13 residues. V was pared by 6 bases and J by 8 bases, with 16 bases between. The CDR3 region is CASSRGRGPGYTF. CDR3 DNA: TGTGCCAGCAGCCGCGGGCGGGGACCCGGCTACACCTTC.

This chain uses TRBV20-1 with TRBJ1-6; the match to TRBD1 covers 8 bases. V shed 5 bases, J shed 10 bases, and the junction held 4 bases outside the gene matches. The CDR3 runs to 12 residues. In germline, CDR1 is DFQATT, CDR2 SNEGSKA (reference sequence). CDR3 in DNA: TGCAGTGCTCGACAGGGGATCTCACCCCTCCACTTT. The encoded protein is CSARQGISPLHF.

This clonotype has more than one count but fewer than ten. The chain recombines TRBV11-3 with TRBJ2-1; D is perhaps TRBD2 (6 bases). Germline CDR1 and CDR2: SGHNT and YENEEA. The CDR3 is made up of 13 amino acids. V shed 2 bases and J shed 10 bases, with 12 bases lying between them. CDR3 amino acids: CASSLLGGGEQFF. The CDR3 DNA follows: TGTGCCAGCAGCTTACTCGGGGGTGGAGAGCAGTTCTTC.

The chain has TRBV10-3 and TRBJ2-7; 7 nucleotides match TRBD1. Germline V lookup: CDR1 ENHRY, CDR2 SYGVKD. CDR3 length: 15 residues. V dropped 6 bases and J dropped 4; count of bases not matched to a gene: 12. The CDR3 sequence: CAIREVETGLYEQYF. CDR3 DNA sequence: TGTGCCATCAGGGAGGTGGAGACAGGGCTTTACGAGCAGTACTTC.

This clonotype was seen more than once but under ten times. This rearrangement joins TRBV12-3 or TRBV12-4 to TRBJ2-7; tentative D call: TRBD1 (5 bases). This CDR3 region has 14 residues. Trimming removed 7 bases from V and 0 bases from J, with 13 bases in between. The CDR3 DNA sequence: TGTGCCAGCACCCCAGGGTCCAGCTCCTACGAGCAGTACTTC. It translates to CASTPGSSSYEQYF.

This clonotype occurred a few times. The chain links TRBV29-1 to TRBJ1-2; D call uncertain. CDR3 length: 14 residues. Germline CDR1 reads SQVTM; CDR2 reads ANQGSEA. V gave up 4 bases and J gave up 2 bases, with 14 bases separating them. CDR3 in DNA: TGCAGCGTTGCCCGTCTGGGTGAAAACTATGGCTACACCTTC. This gives the protein CSVARLGENYGYTF.

This clonotype was seen a handful of times. The chain recombines TRBV6-4 with TRBJ1-6, with no clear D. Germline CDR1 reads MRHNA; CDR2 reads SNTAGT. The CDR3 covers 14 residues. V was pared by 8 bases and J by 8 bases, with 16 bases between. In DNA form, the CDR3 reads TGTGCCAGCGGGGAAGGGCCCGAAGATTCACCCCTCCACTTT. Translating gives CASGEGPEDSPLHF.